This is a list of T cell receptor beta chains from one sample in a study of chemoradiotherapy in HPV16-positive cancers. Profiling relied on immunoSEQ multiplex PCR, and the TCRdb table lists in-frame clones only, not all of them. The table lists 20,000 to 25,000 clones, more than 85% of them singletons. The specimen was blood, collected from a patient who underwent chemoradiotherapy. The origin of the receptors is a human donor with HPV-associated anogenital cancer. Both conserved end residues are part of each CDR3. The D gene is left open where the match is weak. Only part of the rows carry a size: once, few, many, or a class if the clone is expanded.

-	TRBJ2-3	once	TRBV12-5	CASGLGQITDTQYF	TGTGCTAGTGGTTTGGGACAGATCACAGATACGCAGTATTTT
TRBD2	TRBJ2-1	-	TRBV4-3	CASSQGQRGNNEQFF	TGCGCCAGCAGCCAAGGCCAGCGGGGCAACAATGAGCAGTTCTTC
-	TRBJ1-2	-	TRBV6-1	CASSEAYGYTF	TGTGCCAGCAGTGAGGCCTATGGCTACACCTTC
TRBD1	TRBJ2-3	-	TRBV25-1	CASSKDRARTDTQYF	TGTGCCAGCAGCAAGGACAGGGCTCGCACAGATACGCAGTATTTT
-	TRBJ2-1	-	TRBV7-2	CASSSPSSSYNEQFF	TGTGCCAGCAGCTCACCGAGTAGCTCCTACAATGAGCAGTTCTTC
TRBD2	TRBJ2-5	-	TRBV19	CASSPRRAGVLPQETQYF	TGTGCCAGTAGTCCCCGGAGGGCGGGAGTTCTTCCTCAAGAGACCCAGTACTTC
-	TRBJ2-3	-	TRBV5-4	CASSLAGSGWSGQYF	TGTGCCAGCAGCTTGGCGGGTAGCGGCTGGTCTGGGCAGTATTTT
TRBD1	TRBJ1-2	-	TRBV11-2	CASSPTGRPYGYTF	TGTGCCAGCAGCCCGACAGGGCGCCCCTATGGCTACACCTTC
TRBD1	TRBJ1-5	few	TRBV29-1	CSVQGAGNQPQHF	TGCAGCGTACAGGGGGCCGGCAATCAGCCCCAGCATTTT
-	TRBJ2-7	-	TRBV7-6	CASSLGPVAGYSYEQYF	TGTGCCAGCAGCTTAGGTCCCGTCGCAGGTTACTCCTACGAGCAGTACTTC
TRBD1	TRBJ2-7	-	TRBV5-5	CASSTRDSSYEQYF	TGTGCCAGCAGCACCCGGGACAGCTCCTACGAGCAGTACTTC
TRBD1	TRBJ1-2	few	TRBV2	CASLLDRAVHRGGYTF	TGTGCCAGCCTCCTGGACAGGGCCGTCCATCGTGGTGGCTACACCTTC
-	TRBJ2-1	once	TRBV5-6	CASSFYLSSYNEQFF	TGTGCCAGCAGCTTTTATCTAAGCTCCTACAATGAGCAGTTCTTC
TRBD1	TRBJ1-1	-	TRBV27	CASGQRRDSLNTEAFF	TGTGCCAGCGGACAGCGGAGGGACAGCCTGAACACTGAAGCTTTCTTT
TRBD1	TRBJ1-2	-	TRBV5-1	CASSLEGAIYGYTF	TGCGCCAGCAGCTTAGAGGGGGCTATTTATGGCTACACCTTC
-	TRBJ1-2	-	TRBV15	CATSRDSTGQGYTF	TGTGCCACCAGCAGAGATAGCACAGGTCAAGGCTACACCTTC
TRBD2	TRBJ2-3	-	TRBV7-9	CASTLRTRRNTDTQYF	TGTGCCAGCACCCTCCGGACTAGACGCAACACAGATACGCAGTATTTT
-	TRBJ2-2	few	TRBV27	CASSPRGGTGELFF	TGTGCCAGCAGCCCAAGGGGTGGGACCGGGGAGCTGTTTTTT
TRBD2	TRBJ2-3	-	TRBV11-2	CASSLGNSGGDTDTQYF	TGTGCCAGCAGCTTAGGAAATAGCGGGGGGGACACAGATACGCAGTATTTT
-	TRBJ1-1	-	TRBV30	CAWKKGTDTEAFF	TGTGCCTGGAAAAAGGGAACGGACACTGAAGCTTTCTTT
-	TRBJ1-1	-	TRBV19	CASKWRSEAFF	TGTGCCAGTAAGTGGCGGTCTGAAGCTTTCTTT
-	TRBJ2-1	-	TRBV30	CAWSVRRQANNEQFF	TGTGCCTGGAGTGTACGGCGACAGGCTAACAATGAGCAGTTCTTC
-	TRBJ2-6	-	TRBV27	CASSLSGAGANVLTF	TGTGCCAGCAGTTTATCAGGGGCGGGGGCCAACGTCCTGACTTTC
-	TRBJ2-5	-	TRBV7-2	CASSLASPRGRETQYF	TGTGCCAGCAGCTTAGCGTCCCCTCGGGGCAGAGAGACCCAGTACTTC
TRBD1	TRBJ1-2	once	TRBV15	CATSLQGVYGYTF	TGTGCCACCAGTCTTCAGGGGGTCTATGGCTACACCTTC
-	TRBJ2-2	few	TRBV27	CASSFNTGELFF	TGTGCCAGCAGTTTCAACACCGGGGAGCTGTTTTTT
-	TRBJ2-2	once	TRBV29-1	CSVEDLLRTGELFF	TGCAGCGTTGAGGACTTACTGAGGACCGGGGAGCTGTTTTTT
-	TRBJ2-3	-	TRBV9	CASSPSLGGTDTQYF	TGTGCCAGCAGCCCATCCCTGGGTGGCACAGATACGCAGTATTTT
-	TRBJ2-1	-	TRBV11-2	CASSLRRGNEQFF	TGTGCCAGCAGCTTAAGGAGAGGCAATGAGCAGTTCTTC
-	TRBJ2-2	-	TRBV14	CASSPQGAGELFF	TGTGCCAGCAGCCCACAGGGCGCCGGGGAGCTGTTTTTT
-	TRBJ2-5	-	TRBV5-1	CASSRLVRETQYF	TGCGCCAGCAGCCGGTTGGTGAGGGAGACCCAGTACTTC
TRBD2	TRBJ2-3	-	TRBV11-2	CASSLEFQRGGIGTDTQYF	TGTGCCAGCAGCTTAGAATTCCAGCGGGGGGGCATTGGCACAGATACGCAGTATTTT
TRBD1	TRBJ1-2	once	TRBV27	CASSRVTGTGSFGNYGYTF	TGTGCCAGCAGTCGAGTAACCGGGACAGGGTCTTTTGGTAACTATGGCTACACCTTC
TRBD1	TRBJ1-4	-	TRBV12-5	CASGLARSGTANEKLFF	TGTGCTAGTGGTTTGGCCCGTTCGGGGACAGCTAATGAAAAACTGTTTTTT
-	TRBJ2-5	-	TRBV7-6	CASSGGGETQYF	TGTGCCAGCAGCGGAGGAGGAGAGACCCAGTACTTC
TRBD2	TRBJ2-3	-	TRBV9	CASSVATGGSVADTQYF	TGTGCCAGCAGCGTAGCTACTGGCGGGAGTGTCGCAGATACGCAGTATTTT
-	TRBJ2-5	once	TRBV7-2	CASSLRVGPRETQYF	TGTGCCAGCAGCCTGAGGGTGGGACCGAGGGAGACCCAGTACTTC
TRBD2	TRBJ2-3	-	TRBV19	CASSSASGNADTQYF	TGTGCCAGTAGTAGCGCTAGCGGGAACGCGGATACGCAGTATTTT
TRBD2	TRBJ2-4	-	TRBV7-8	CASSPRWGGNIQYF	TGTGCCAGCAGCCCGCGGTGGGGGGGGAACATTCAGTACTTC
-	TRBJ1-1	once	TRBV4-1	CASSQGRESEAFF	TGCGCCAGCAGCCAAGGACGGGAATCTGAAGCTTTCTTT
-	TRBJ1-2	-	TRBV6-5	CAAREPGVYGYTF	TGTGCCGCCCGAGAGCCAGGGGTCTATGGCTACACCTTC
-	TRBJ1-2	-	TRBV15	CATSTRQANGYGYTF	TGTGCCACCAGCACACGACAGGCGAACGGCTATGGCTACACCTTC
-	TRBJ1-2	-	TRBV6-1	CASNPSTANYGYTF	TGTGCCAGCAACCCCTCGACAGCTAACTATGGCTACACCTTC
-	TRBJ2-3	-	TRBV6-4	CASSDSYSDTQYF	TGTGCCAGCAGTGACTCGTATTCCGATACGCAGTATTTT
TRBD2	TRBJ2-3	-	TRBV6-4	CASASGTSGPDTQYF	TGTGCCAGTGCCTCCGGGACTAGCGGTCCAGATACGCAGTATTTT
TRBD1	TRBJ1-1	-	TRBV30	CAWSKGQGDRNTEAFF	TGTGCCTGGAGTAAGGGACAGGGGGACCGGAACACTGAAGCTTTCTTT
-	TRBJ1-2	-	TRBV27	CASSPGIGYTF	TGTGCCAGCAGTCCCGGGATCGGCTACACCTTC
TRBD2	TRBJ2-7	-	TRBV19	CASSSVLAGQNEQYF	TGTGCCAGTAGTAGCGTCCTAGCGGGACAAAACGAGCAGTACTTC
-	TRBJ1-2	once	TRBV7-2	CASSLDRIYGYTF	TGTGCCAGCAGCTTAGACAGAATCTATGGCTACACCTTC